These 9 T cell receptor beta chains were all obtained from the same sample, sequenced in a study of shared clonotypes between healthy human individuals. TCRdb's table, derived via immunoSEQ multiplex PCR, lists solely in-frame clones and lacks some. Found here are 2 million to 2.5 million clones, about 90% of them singletons; the top ten hold 0.3% to 0.45%. The sample consisted of naive CD4+ T cells from PBMCs. Documented subset: CD45RA+ positively selected. The source is a man younger than 35 in good health. Some clones in this sample may be carry-over from other donors' samples.

The chain links TRBV7-6 to TRBJ2-5, with TRBD2 identical over 9 bases. This CDR3 has 19 amino acids. The V segment lost 5 bases and the J segment 4 bases; nucleotides outside the gene matches: 20. The germline V gene has CDR1 SGHVS and CDR2 FNYEAQ. The CDR3 bases are TGTGCCAGCAGCCCTAACCCCAGCGTCGGCGGGAGGGGGCTAGAGACCCAGTACTTC. Protein product: CASSPNPSVGGRGLETQYF.

About this clone: Other nucleotide sequences in the sample specify the same CDR3. V usage is TRBV5-1 and J usage is TRBJ2-7; 10 positions agree with TRBD1. This CDR3 has 15 residues. CDR1 SGHRS and CDR2 YFSETQ come from the germline V gene. Trimming at V came to 4 bases and at J to 1 base, leaving 5 bases not matched to a gene. DNA for the CDR3: TGCGCCAGCAGCACAAGGACAGGGGGATCCTACGAGCAGTACTTC. This sequence encodes CASSTRTGGSYEQYF.

This chain links TRBV6-1 with TRBJ2-5; TRBD2 aligns across 10 bases. This CDR3 comprises 14 residues. Germline V gene data show CDR1 as MNHNS and CDR2 as SASEGT. After removal of 8 bases from V and 1 base from J, the junction contained 4 bases not matched to a gene. CDR3 in DNA: TGTGCCAGCCGTAGCGGGAGGTTCCAAGAGACCCAGTACTTC. This translates into CASRSGRFQETQYF.

This chain connects TRBV6-6 to TRBJ1-5; D gene unclear. This CDR3 spans 14 amino acids. V was cut by 2 bases and J by 7 bases, with 12 bases left in between. The V gene's germline CDR1 is MNHNY and CDR2 SVGAGI (reference sequence). For the CDR3, the DNA is TGTGCCAGCAGTTACGGAGGAACGGGCCAGCCCCAGCATTTT. Protein product: CASSYGGTGQPQHF.

The V and J genes are TRBV20-1 and TRBJ2-5; D ambiguous. Germline values: CDR1 DFQATT, CDR2 SNEGSKA (reference sequence). The CDR3 contains 11 residues. The V and J ends lost 2 bases and 5 bases respectively, with 6 bases between them. The CDR3 region is CSARSTETQYF. Here the CDR3 DNA reads TGCAGTGCTAGAAGTACGGAGACCCAGTACTTC.

Details on this clone: Other DNA sequences in the same sample also yield this CDR3. This chain links TRBV5-1 with TRBJ1-3; D is unresolved. Deletions cut 2 bases from V and 0 bases from J, with 6 bases between. The CDR3 spans 14 residues. The germline CDR1 and CDR2 sequences are SGHRS and YFSETQ. This CDR3 is CASSLGSSGNTIYF. Written as DNA, the CDR3 is TGCGCCAGCAGCTTAGGGTCCTCTGGAAACACCATATATTTT.

As DNA, the CDR3 is TGTGCCAGCAGCGGTTTAAACGCAGGGATCGATGAGCAGTTCTTC. It translates to CASSGLNAGIDEQFF. The rearrangement links TRBV6-1 to TRBJ2-1; a possible D gene is TRBD1 (5 bases). Trimming stripped 6 bases from V and 8 bases from J, with 20 bases between. CDR1 is MNHNS, CDR2 SASEGT, per germline. This CDR3 comprises 15 residues.

CDR3 in amino acids: CAISESRGGQGSHEQYF. The CDR3 DNA follows: TGTGCCATCAGTGAGAGCCGGGGGGGACAGGGAAGCCACGAGCAGTACTTC. The J gene is TRBJ2-7, the V gene TRBV10-3; D may be TRBD1 (9 bases). Trimming left V 2 bases short and J 5 bases short, with 22 bases between. Germline CDR1 and CDR2: ENHRY and SYGVKD. This CDR3 has 17 residues.

This clone was counted a single time. V is TRBV18 and J is TRBJ2-2, with D perhaps assigned TRBD1 or TRBD2 (5 bases each). The CDR3 extends over 15 amino acids. With 2 bases removed from V and 3 bases from J, the gap between germline ends came to 10 bases. Germline V lookup: CDR1 KGHSH, CDR2 LQKENI. The CDR3 nucleotides read TGTGCCAGCTCACCAGTTGGGGGATACACCGGGGAGCTGTTTTTT. Amino acids: CASSPVGGYTGELFF.